This TCR beta chain was captured by sequencing in a study of blood T cell repertoires in COVID-19. This clone was observed a handful of times. Other DNA sequences in this sample translate to the same CDR3. The CDR3 totals 10 residues. The ends were cut back, 5 bases at V and 8 bases at J, with 6 bases in the middle. Germline V gene lookup returns CDR1 DFQATT and CDR2 SNEGSKA (reference sequence). Libraries were prepared by immunoSEQ multiplex PCR; TCRdb keeps only in-frame clonotypes and omits some of them. This sample has approximately 200,000 clones, with roughly 84% found just once. The V gene is TRBV20-1, the J gene TRBJ1-4; D not resolved. Sequenced sample: PBMCs or T cells enriched from blood (not recorded which). This TCR was sampled from a woman aged 25 to 39 who had recovered from COVID-19. The DNA of the CDR3 is TGCAGTGCTTTGGAGGAAAAACTGTTTTTT. This sequence encodes CSALEEKLFF.